This record looks at one T cell receptor (beta chain) sequence and its context. Its matching antigen is unknown. The data were obtained in a study of identical twins. Whole-study findings and limits: While abundant cord blood beta clonotypes carried fewer insertions, memory repertoires showed no such pattern. Analyses based on zero insertions could be partly confounded by invariant MAIT and iNKT cells.

Trimming stripped 4 bases from V and 5 bases from J, with 14 bases between. Germline CDR1 DFQATT, CDR2 SNEGSKA (reference sequence). This CDR3 is built from 13 residues. One entry per CDR3 protein results from TCRdb running MiXCR on the 5' RACE reads. The sample holds fewer than 500,000 distinct CDR3 sequences; 24% are singletons and the top ten take 2.9%. This sample also appeared in a second study, on T cells expressing NK-cell markers. As reported in that work: Eight donors were sequenced, seven testing HCMV-seropositive and one testing seronegative. Whether the expanded NKG2C+ T cell clones recognized HCMV remained unclear.

The chain uses TRBV20-1 and TRBJ2-5; perhaps TRBD2 as D (5 bases). Input material: CD4+ T cells sorted from blood. The clonotype originates from a woman between 18 and 29 years old in good health. The CDR3 protein is CSAKYQSGETQYF. In DNA, the CDR3 is TGCAGTGCTAAATATCAATCGGGGGAGACCCAGTACTTC.